A selection of T cell receptor beta chains follows, all from one sample in a study of blood T cell repertoires in COVID-19. Produced via immunoSEQ multiplex PCR; TCRdb's table is partial and in-frame only. Found here are about 190,000 clones, roughly 89% of them singletons; the top ten hold around 7%. Sequenced: peripheral blood. These receptor sequences come from a man aged 35 to 55 with acute or convalescent COVID-19. The CDR3 runs from the conserved cysteine through the conserved F or W. Each record gives: J gene, V gene, D gene, clone size, CDR3 protein, CDR3 DNA. D genes are given only for firm matches. A clone size is listed for some rows: how often the clone was seen (once, few, many), or a class if it is expanded.

>TRBJ2-7|TRBV6-1|NA|NA
CASSEGIRWAQRPYEQYF
TGTGCCAGCAGTGAAGGCATAAGGTGGGCACAACGTCCCTACGAGCAGTACTTC
>TRBJ2-1|TRBV2|NA|NA
CASRGLTSSYNEQFF
TGTGCCAGCAGGGGGCTAACCAGCTCCTACAATGAGCAGTTCTTC
>TRBJ2-7|TRBV6-6|NA|NA
CASSSPIQGHEQYF
TGTGCCAGCAGTTCACCCATACAGGGCCACGAGCAGTACTTC
>TRBJ1-2|TRBV3-1/TRBV3-2|TRBD1|NA
CASSQGVPGGTYGYTF
TGTGCCAGCAGCCAAGGGGTACCAGGGGGGACCTATGGCTACACCTTC
>TRBJ2-7|TRBV27|TRBD2|NA
CASKRVAGGTYEQYF
TGTGCCAGCAAGAGGGTTGCGGGGGGAACCTACGAGCAGTACTTC
>TRBJ2-7|TRBV3-1/TRBV3-2|NA|NA
CASSQDLNGGEQYF
TGTGCCAGCAGCCAAGATTTGAACGGGGGTGAGCAGTACTTC
>TRBJ1-5|TRBV10-2|TRBD1|NA
CASSWTGGSNQPQHF
TGCGCCAGCAGTTGGACAGGGGGTAGCAATCAGCCCCAGCATTTT
>TRBJ2-1|TRBV6-5|TRBD1|NA
CASSYWTGIYNEQFF
TGTGCCAGCAGTTACTGGACAGGGATCTACAATGAGCAGTTCTTC
>TRBJ1-5|TRBV5-6|TRBD1|NA
CASSPDRGNQPQHF
TGTGCCAGCAGCCCGGACAGGGGAAATCAGCCCCAGCATTTT
>TRBJ2-2|TRBV7-9|TRBD1|NA
CASKGTGYNGELFF
TGTGCCAGCAAGGGGACAGGGTATAACGGGGAGCTGTTTTTT
>TRBJ1-1|TRBV6-6|TRBD1|NA
CASSLTRTGAATEAFF
TGTGCCAGCAGTCTCACGCGGACAGGGGCGGCCACTGAAGCTTTCTTT
>TRBJ1-2|TRBV9|NA|NA
CASTDARGYTF
TGTGCCAGCACCGATGCCAGAGGCTACACCTTC
>TRBJ2-1|TRBV5-1|TRBD1|NA
CASSGTGEQFF
TGCGCCAGCAGCGGGACAGGGGAGCAGTTCTTC
>TRBJ1-6|TRBV28|NA|NA
CASRPLTPSSYNSPLHF
TGTGCCAGCCGTCCGCTGACACCAAGCTCCTATAATTCACCCCTCCACTTT
>TRBJ2-1|TRBV5-4|TRBD2|NA
CASSLDLAGGSFSYNEQFF
TGTGCCAGCAGCCTAGACCTAGCGGGGGGATCATTCTCCTACAATGAGCAGTTCTTC
>TRBJ2-1|TRBV20-1|NA|NA
CSATVNNEQFF
TGCAGTGCTACGGTAAACAATGAGCAGTTCTTC
>TRBJ2-5|TRBV14|NA|NA
CASSQASAQETQYF
TGTGCCAGCAGCCAAGCTAGCGCCCAAGAGACCCAGTACTTC
>TRBJ2-1|TRBV11-2|TRBD2|NA
CASSRRIAGNNEQFF
TGTGCCAGCAGCCGTCGGATAGCGGGAAACAATGAGCAGTTCTTC
>TRBJ1-6|TRBV18|TRBD1|NA
CASSLQRTGESPLHF
TGTGCCAGCTCACTTCAACGGACAGGGGAATCACCCCTCCACTTT
>TRBJ1-3|TRBV5-4|NA|NA
CASSLAQGGNTIYF
TGTGCCAGCAGCTTGGCACAGGGAGGAAACACCATATATTTT
>TRBJ1-6|TRBV3-1/TRBV3-2|TRBD1|NA
CASSPQGLRGTANSPLHF
TGTGCCAGCAGCCCTCAAGGGCTGCGCGGGACAGCCAATTCACCCCTCCACTTT
>TRBJ2-2|TRBV4-1|TRBD1|once
CASSHVDRANTGELFF
TGCGCCAGCAGCCATGTGGACAGGGCGAACACCGGGGAGCTGTTTTTT
>TRBJ1-5|TRBV28|TRBD1|NA
CASSTGGSNQPQHF
TGTGCCAGCAGCACAGGGGGGAGCAATCAGCCCCAGCATTTT
>TRBJ1-1|TRBV10-3|TRBD1|once
CAISKDRGYTEAFF
TGTGCCATCAGTAAGGACAGGGGTTACACTGAAGCTTTCTTT
>TRBJ2-5|TRBV3-1/TRBV3-2|TRBD2|NA
CASSQVLAGGDQETQYF
TGTGCCAGCAGCCAAGTATTAGCGGGGGGGGACCAAGAGACCCAGTACTTC
>TRBJ1-1|TRBV27|TRBD1|NA
CASSWGTGGDTEAFF
TGTGCCAGCAGTTGGGGGACAGGGGGAGACACTGAAGCTTTCTTT
>TRBJ2-2|TRBV10-2|TRBD1|NA
CASGTGSGELFF
TGCGCCAGCGGGACAGGGTCAGGGGAGCTGTTTTTT
>TRBJ1-1|TRBV13|TRBD1|NA
CASSRTGGLNMNTEAFF
TGTGCCAGCAGCCGGACAGGGGGACTAAACATGAACACTGAAGCTTTCTTT
>TRBJ1-1|TRBV18|NA|NA
CASSPPPGNTEAFF
TGTGCCAGCTCACCACCCCCCGGGAACACTGAAGCTTTCTTT
>TRBJ2-7|TRBV19|TRBD1|once
CASSIDGTGLSYEQYF
TGTGCCAGTAGTATAGATGGGACAGGGCTTTCCTACGAGCAGTACTTC
>TRBJ1-5|TRBV6-5|TRBD1|NA
CASSPPDRQPQHF
TGTGCCAGCAGTCCCCCGGACAGGCAGCCCCAGCATTTT
>TRBJ1-5|TRBV5-1|NA|NA
CASSTGESGQPQHF
TGCGCCAGCAGTACGGGGGAATCGGGTCAGCCCCAGCATTTT
>TRBJ2-2|TRBV3-1/TRBV3-2|TRBD2|NA
CASSHSGGRTGELFF
TGTGCCAGCAGCCATAGCGGGGGTCGGACCGGGGAGCTGTTTTTT
>TRBJ2-5|TRBV19|NA|NA
CASSQLRVAGETQYF
TGTGCCAGTAGTCAGCTCAGGGTGGCCGGAGAGACCCAGTACTTC
>TRBJ2-5|TRBV7-2|TRBD1|NA
CASTRRRTGIGETQYF
TGTGCCAGCACCCGTCGCAGGACAGGCATAGGGGAGACCCAGTACTTC
>TRBJ2-5|TRBV7-2|TRBD2|once
CASSLGLAGTETQYF
TGTGCCAGCAGCTTAGGACTAGCGGGGACTGAGACCCAGTACTTC
>TRBJ2-5|TRBV30|TRBD1|NA
CAWSTGDRGQETQYF
TGTGCCTGGAGTACCGGGGACAGGGGGCAGGAGACCCAGTACTTC
>TRBJ2-3|TRBV6-5|NA|NA
CASRRSGGNTDTQYF
TGTGCCAGCAGACGGTCAGGAGGCAACACAGATACGCAGTATTTT
>TRBJ1-6|TRBV5-1|NA|few
CASSLTSGDNSPLHF
TGCGCCAGCAGCTTGACGTCAGGGGATAATTCACCCCTCCACTTT
>TRBJ1-1|TRBV6-2/TRBV6-3|TRBD1|few
CASSRTGGETEAFF
TGTGCCAGCAGCAGGACAGGGGGCGAGACTGAAGCTTTCTTT
>TRBJ2-2|TRBV7-2|NA|NA
CASSLEGDTGELFF
TGTGCCAGCAGCTTAGAGGGGGACACCGGGGAGCTGTTTTTT
>TRBJ2-2|TRBV4-1|NA|NA
CASSQDRRTGELFF
TGCGCCAGCAGCCAAGATAGGCGGACCGGGGAGCTGTTTTTT
>TRBJ2-3|TRBV10-3|TRBD2|NA
CAISESRTALAGGPKDTQYF
TGTGCCATCAGTGAGTCGAGGACAGCACTAGCGGGGGGGCCGAAAGATACGCAGTATTTT
>TRBJ2-3|TRBV18|NA|NA
CASSPVAGSVEDTQYF
TGTGCCAGCTCACCTGTGGCGGGATCTGTTGAAGATACGCAGTATTTT
>TRBJ1-2|TRBV5-1|NA|NA
CASSLAPDYGYTF
TGCGCCAGCAGCTTGGCCCCCGACTATGGCTACACCTTC
>TRBJ1-2|TRBV6-5|NA|NA
CASSPDRQGNYGYTF
TGTGCCAGCAGTCCCGACCGGCAGGGTAACTATGGCTACACCTTC
>TRBJ1-1|TRBV24-1|NA|NA
CATSDSGGAEAFF
TGTGCCACCAGTGATTCGGGGGGGGCTGAAGCTTTCTTT
>TRBJ2-7|TRBV11-2|TRBD2|NA
CASSLGVGGALSYEQYF
TGTGCCAGCAGCTTAGGGGTCGGGGGGGCCCTTTCCTACGAGCAGTACTTC
>TRBJ2-3|TRBV7-9|TRBD1|NA
CASRPQGGGTDTQYF
TGTGCCAGCAGGCCACAGGGGGGAGGCACAGATACGCAGTATTTT
>TRBJ1-2|TRBV6-5|NA|NA
CASSYSGRVGNGYTF
TGTGCCAGCAGTTACTCGGGCAGGGTAGGAAATGGCTACACCTTC